This section outlines one T cell receptor beta chain sequence together with its context. Antigen specificity is unknown. Here immunoSEQ multiplex PCR was the method, and the copy in TCRdb shows in-frame clones only, minus some. The sample has over a million clones, around 97% seen once; the top ten hold 1% to 1.5%. This sample stems from a study of shared clonotypes between healthy human individuals. Study results and caveats: Non-shared clonotypes had lower generation probabilities than those shared by all four donors. Across a few donors, naive CD4 shared 5% to 6%, naive CD8 3.5% to 4%, memory CD4 roughly 2.2%, memory CD8 more than 0.35%.

Recent acute infections and vaccinations were absent in the healthy HIV-negative adult donors. Memory CD4+ cells were the fraction left after CD45RA+ naive selection. Germline V lookup: CDR1 SEHNR, CDR2 FQNEAQ (reference sequence). The CDR3 sequence is 14 residues long. The V and J ends lost 7 bases and 0 bases, in that order; junction bases with no gene match: 2. Sequenced: naive CD4+ T cells sorted from blood. Subset specified: CD45RA+ positively selected. This TCR came from a man aged 30 to 39 in good health. The chain joins TRBV7-9 to TRBJ2-1; 8 bases map to TRBD1. Written as DNA, the CDR3 is TGTGCCAGCACTCAGGGGGCCTCCTACAATGAGCAGTTCTTC. Its translation is CASTQGASYNEQFF.